This T cell receptor (beta chain) derives from a study of cytomegalovirus exposure and HLA in healthy donors. Study-wide findings and caveats: A later analysis revealed that TCR association rates differed between HLA loci, peaking at DRB1 and bottoming out at HLA-C.

This clone came up a few times. Antigen unknown. PCR primers comprised 60 Vbeta and 13 Jbeta primers. Here immunoSEQ multiplex PCR was the method, and the copy in TCRdb shows in-frame clones only, minus some. The sample has 150,000 to 200,000 clones, about 78% seen once; the top ten hold around 14%. The ends lost 2 bases at V and 2 bases at J; junction bases unmatched: 10. CDR1 is MGHRA and CDR2 is YSYEKL in the germline V gene. This CDR3 contains 17 residues. The V gene is TRBV4-1, the J gene TRBJ1-2; 8 bases map to TRBD1. This receptor was identified in a woman aged 50 to 60 in good health and CMV-seropositive. Sequencing used PBMCs. This CDR3 reads CASSQPPYRTGNYGYTF. CDR3 in DNA: TGCGCCAGCAGCCAACCACCCTACCGGACAGGGAACTATGGCTACACCTTC.